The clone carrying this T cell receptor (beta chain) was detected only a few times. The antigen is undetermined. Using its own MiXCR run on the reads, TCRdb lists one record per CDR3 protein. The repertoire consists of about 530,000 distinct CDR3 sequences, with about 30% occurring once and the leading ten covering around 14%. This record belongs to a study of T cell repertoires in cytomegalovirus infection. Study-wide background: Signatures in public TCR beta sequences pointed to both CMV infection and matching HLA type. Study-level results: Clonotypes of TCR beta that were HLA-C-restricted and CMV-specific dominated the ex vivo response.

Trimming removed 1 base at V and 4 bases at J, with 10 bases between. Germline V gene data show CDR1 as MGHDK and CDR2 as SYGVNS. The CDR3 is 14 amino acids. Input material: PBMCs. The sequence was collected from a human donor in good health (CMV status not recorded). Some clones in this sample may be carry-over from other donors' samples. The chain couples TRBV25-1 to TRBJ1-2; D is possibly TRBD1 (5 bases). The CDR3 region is CASSEFGTGYGYTF. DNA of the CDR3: TGTGCCAGCAGTGAATTTGGGACCGGCTATGGCTACACCTTC.